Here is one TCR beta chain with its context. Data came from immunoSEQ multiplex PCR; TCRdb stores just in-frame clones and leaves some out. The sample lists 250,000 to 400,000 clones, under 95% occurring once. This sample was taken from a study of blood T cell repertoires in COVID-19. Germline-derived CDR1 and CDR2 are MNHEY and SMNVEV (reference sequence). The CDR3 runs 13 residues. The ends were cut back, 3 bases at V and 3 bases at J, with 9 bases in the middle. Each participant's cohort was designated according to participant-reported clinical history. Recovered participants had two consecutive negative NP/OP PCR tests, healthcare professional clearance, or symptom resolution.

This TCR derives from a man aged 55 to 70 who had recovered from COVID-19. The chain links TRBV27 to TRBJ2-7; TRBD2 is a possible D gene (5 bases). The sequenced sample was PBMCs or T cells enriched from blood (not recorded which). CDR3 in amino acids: CASSFGLFYEQYF. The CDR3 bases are TGTGCCAGCAGTTTTGGACTTTTCTACGAGCAGTACTTC.